At least ten counts were recorded for the clone carrying this TCR beta chain. This sample is drawn from a study of T cells in Graves' hyperthyroidism and ophthalmopathy. Overall study: Blood was drawn when the patient was first diagnosed and still untreated.

Cells are PBMCs isolated from roughly 10 ml of fresh blood. Amplified regions were TCR beta CDR3 sequences from RNA transcripts. Primed by the HTBI set, a first-round RT-PCR was run on the TCR CDR3. TCRdb ran MiXCR on the multiplex PCR reads and lists one entry per CDR3 protein. The profile covers 500,000 to 750,000 distinct CDR3 sequences, with 14% appearing a single time and more than 6% taken by the ten largest. The germline CDR1 and CDR2 sequences are SGHTA and FQGNSA. V dropped 1 base and J dropped 2 bases, with 11 bases sitting between them. The CDR3 contains 15 residues. Specimen: blood. This clonotype was obtained from a woman aged 18 to 35 with Graves' ophthalmopathy. The V gene is TRBV7-2, the J gene TRBJ1-1; D is possibly TRBD1 (5 bases). CDR3 nucleotides: TGTGCCAGCAGCTTAGTGCGCAGGGCAAACACTGAAGCTTTCTTT. Amino acids: CASSLVRRANTEAFF.